What follows are 26 T cell receptor beta chains derived from one specimen sequenced in a study of blood T cell repertoires in COVID-19. TCRdb's copy holds only in-frame clones and misses some; the assay was immunoSEQ multiplex PCR. The profile shows fewer than 50,000 clones, about 80% of them singletons. The specimen was peripheral blood. These receptors originate from a man in his sixties or seventies with acute or convalescent COVID-19.

The chain has TRBV19 and TRBJ2-5; a weak D match, TRBD2 (6 bases). V lost 5 bases, J lost 5 bases, and 9 bases lay in between. This CDR3 is 12 amino acids long. The germline gives CDR1 LNHDA, CDR2 SQIVND (reference sequence). Here the CDR3 reads CASSSGGETQYF. The CDR3 coding sequence is TGTGCCAGTAGTTCCGGAGGGGAGACCCAGTACTTC. The full variable domain, with the rest looked up from reference TRBV19 and TRBJ2-5, is DGGITQSPKYLFRKEGQNVTLSCEQNLNHDAMYWYRQDPGQGLRLIYYSQIVNDFQKGDIAEGYSVSREKKESFPLTVTSAQKNPTAFYLCASSSGGETQYFGPGTRLLVL.

The chain links TRBV6-2 or TRBV6-3 to TRBJ1-2; a possible D gene is TRBD1 (5 bases). Trimming cost V 5 bases and J 7 bases, with 17 bases left between them. Germline V gives CDR1 MNHEY, CDR2 SVGEGT. The CDR3 consists of 14 residues. This CDR3 is CASSQTGEAAGYTF. The CDR3 DNA follows: TGTGCCAGCAGTCAAACGGGGGAAGCGGCTGGCTACACCTTC.

The CDR3 reads CATSNRDRVFF. The DNA for the CDR3 is TGTGCCACCAGCAACCGGGACAGGGTGTTTTTT. This chain joins TRBV15 and TRBJ1-4; TRBD1 matches at 9 bases. This CDR3 has 11 amino acids. Germline lookup yields CDR1 LNHNV and CDR2 YYDKDF (reference sequence). Unmatched junction bases numbered 3, after V lost 4 bases and J lost 15 bases.

V gene TRBV28 combines with J gene TRBJ1-5; D call uncertain. Trimming left V 2 bases short and J 0 bases short, with 5 bases between. CDR1 is MDHEN, CDR2 SYDVKM, per germline. The CDR3 runs 14 residues. The CDR3 loop is CASSLQVSNQPQHF. CDR3 nucleotides: TGTGCCAGCAGTTTACAGGTTAGCAATCAGCCCCAGCATTTT.

With respect to this clone: The CDR3 carries no conserved terminal phenylalanine or tryptophan, so it likely arises from a read error. No DNA is shown, since the ends of the CDR3 on it are uncertain; the CDR3 is the one TCRdb lists. The gene calls are TRBV6-1 and TRBJ1-2. The CDR3 region is 14 residues in length, termini included. From germline, CDR1 is MNHNS and CDR2 SASEGT. Here the CDR3 reads CASSEQNYGYTWPL.

This clone turned up a few times. The chain is built from TRBV2 and TRBJ2-7; 9 bases line up with TRBD1. The trim removed 1 base at V and 2 bases at J, leaving 0 bases unmatched. Germline V lookup: CDR1 SNHLY, CDR2 FYNNEI. The CDR3 runs 14 residues. The CDR3 DNA reads as TGTGCCAGCAGTGAAGGGGACAGGGCCTACGAGCAGTACTTC. This encodes CASSEGDRAYEQYF.

The CDR3 coding sequence is TGTGCCATCAGTAGATCCGGGACAGGGGGGGATGAAAAACTGTTTTTT. Its protein is CAISRSGTGGDEKLFF. The chain joins TRBV10-3 to TRBJ1-4; TRBD1 agrees at 11 bases. Germline assignment: CDR1 ENHRY and CDR2 SYGVKD. This CDR3 contains 16 residues. Losses at the gene ends were 5 bases for V and 6 bases for J; bases not matched to a gene: 8.

This clone was picked up one time. CDR3 DNA: TGTGCCAGTAGCCAACGACAGGGGGCGAGGGATGAGCAGTTCTTC. This sequence encodes CASSQRQGARDEQFF. The chain couples TRBV19 to TRBJ2-1; 10 bases fit TRBD1. The CDR3 contains 15 residues. Germline values: CDR1 LNHDA, CDR2 SQIVND (reference sequence). V lost 6 bases to trimming and J lost 8 bases; unmatched junction nucleotides: 10.

This chain joins TRBV18 and TRBJ2-7; the D gene is possibly TRBD1 (6 bases). Looked up from germline, CDR1 is KGHSH and CDR2 is LQKENI. Trimming took off 6 bases at V and 6 bases at J, with 15 bases between the two ends. CDR3 size: 13 residues. The CDR3 nucleotides are TGTGCCAGCTCCTATGGACAGTCGACCGAGCAGTACTTC. This gives the protein CASSYGQSTEQYF.

Here the CDR3 DNA reads TGTGCCAGCAGTGGGAAGGGACAGAACTATGGCTACACCTTC. Its protein is CASSGKGQNYGYTF. This chain links TRBV2 with TRBJ1-2; 7 nucleotides align to TRBD1. V was clipped by 4 bases and J by 2 bases; unmatched bases: 4. Germline values: CDR1 SNHLY, CDR2 FYNNEI. This CDR3 is 14 amino acids long.

The chain uses TRBV6-5 and TRBJ2-7; no definite D call. Between the trimmed V and J ends, which lost 5 bases and 2 bases, there was a span of 13 bases. Germline V gene sequence: CDR1 MNHEY, CDR2 SVGAGI. CDR3 length: 14 amino acids. The CDR3: CASSLQIPTYEQYF. In DNA form, the CDR3 reads TGTGCCAGCAGTCTTCAGATTCCCACCTACGAGCAGTACTTC.

CDR3 loop: CASTMTGGDTDTQYF. Here the CDR3 DNA reads TGTGCCAGCACTATGACAGGGGGGGACACAGATACGCAGTATTTT. The chain is built from TRBV21-1 and TRBJ2-3; no DNA check was done on the table's D call, TRBD1. TRBV21-1 is an annotated pseudogene. The CDR3 covers 15 residues.

J is TRBJ1-1 and V is TRBV2; maybe TRBD1 (6 bases). CDR1 is SNHLY and CDR2 is FYNNEI in the germline V gene. The CDR3 is 13 amino acids. V was cut by 4 bases and J by 5 bases, with 11 bases left in between. This chain's CDR3 is CASSVEGETEAFF. CDR3 bases: TGTGCCAGCAGTGTAGAGGGGGAAACTGAAGCTTTCTTT.

This chain connects TRBV11-3 to TRBJ2-7; 11 nucleotides agree with TRBD2. The CDR3 loop spans 16 amino acids. Germline assignment: CDR1 SGHNT and CDR2 YENEEA. V lost 0 bases to trimming and J lost 3 bases; unmatched junction nucleotides: 4. CDR3 DNA: TGTGCCAGCAGCTTAGACCCCCTAGCGGGAGGCTACGAGCAGTACTTC. Translating gives CASSLDPLAGGYEQYF. The full variable domain, completed using reference TRBV11-3 and TRBJ2-7, is EAGVVQSPRYKIIEKKQPVAFWCNPISGHNTLYWYLQNLGQGPELLIRYENEEAVDDSQLPKDRFSAERLKGVDSTLKIQPAELGDSAVYLCASSLDPLAGGYEQYFGPGTRLTVT.

The DNA of the CDR3 is TGTGCCAGCAGCATGCCGGGAAATAGGGGAGGCTATGGCTACACCTTC. Protein product: CASSMPGNRGGYGYTF. The genes are TRBV5-6 and TRBJ1-2, with a tentative D call TRBD1 (5 bases). The germline V and J ends were trimmed by 4 bases and 4 bases, with 20 bases remaining between them. Germline CDR1 is SGHDT and CDR2 is YYEEEE. This CDR3 has 16 amino acids. The complete variable domain, with remaining parts taken from reference TRBV5-6 and TRBJ1-2, reads DAGVTQSPTHLIKTRGQQVTLRCSPKSGHDTVSWYQQALGQGPQFIFQYYEEEERQRGNFPDRFSGHQFPNYSSELNVNALLLGDSALYLCASSMPGNRGGYGYTFGSGTRLTVV.

The chain carries TRBV6-1 and TRBJ2-7, with 9 bases matching TRBD1. V dropped 2 bases and J dropped 4; count of bases not matched to a gene: 3. This CDR3 has 14 residues. From germline, CDR1 is MNHNS and CDR2 SASEGT. Here the CDR3 reads CASSEWGQGYEQYF. The CDR3 coding sequence is TGTGCCAGCAGTGAATGGGGACAGGGTTACGAGCAGTACTTC.

The chain combines TRBV5-6 with TRBJ1-4, with a weak D call TRBD1 (5 bases). The CDR3 extends over 15 amino acids. Per the germline V gene, CDR1 is SGHDT and CDR2 is YYEEEE. The V end was cut by 0 bases, the J end by 5 bases, with 11 bases between. The CDR3 loop is CASSLVGQTNEKLFF. CDR3 coding DNA: TGTGCCAGCAGCTTGGTGGGGCAGACCAATGAAAAACTGTTTTTT.

The CDR3 region is CAWEVQRMGGELFF. In nucleotides, the CDR3 is TGTGCCTGGGAGGTACAGCGGATGGGCGGGGAGCTGTTTTTT. The chain carries TRBV30 and TRBJ2-2, with D perhaps matching TRBD2 (5 bases). Between the trimmed V and J ends, which lost 5 bases and 7 bases, there was a span of 17 bases. Germline V gene lookup returns CDR1 GTSNPN and CDR2 SVGIG (reference sequence). CDR3 size: 14 residues.

The chain combines TRBV30 with TRBJ1-6; D is uncertain. This CDR3 comprises 13 residues. Trimming stripped 3 bases from V and 7 bases from J, with 10 bases between. Germline V CDR1 and CDR2: GTSNPN, SVGIG (reference sequence). CDR3: CAWRLEGNSPLHF. The CDR3 bases are TGTGCCTGGAGGTTGGAGGGCAATTCACCCCTCCACTTT.

J is TRBJ2-7 and V is TRBV11-3, with D possibly TRBD1 on 6 matching bases. Trimming shortened V by 1 base and J by 6 bases, and 10 bases separated the two germline ends. The CDR3 totals 13 residues. Per the germline V gene, CDR1 is SGHNT and CDR2 is YENEEA. CDR3 nucleotides: TGTGCCAGCAGCTTAGCCACCAGGGGCGAGCAGTACTTC. Translated, it gives CASSLATRGEQYF.

This clone has more than one count but fewer than ten. The CDR3 sequence: CASGLVNLEGPNQPQHF. The DNA of the CDR3 is TGTGCTAGTGGTTTGGTCAACCTGGAGGGCCCTAATCAGCCCCAGCATTTT. The genes are TRBV12-5 and TRBJ1-5; D is unresolved. Germline lookup yields CDR1 LGHNT and CDR2 FRNRAP. This CDR3 comprises 17 residues. Trimming removed 0 bases at V and 4 bases at J, with 16 bases between. Full variable domain (remainder filled in from reference TRBV12-5 and TRBJ1-5): DARVTQTPRHKVTEMGQEVTMRCQPILGHNTVFWYRQTMMQGLELLAYFRNRAPLDDSGMPKDRFSAEMPDATLATLKIQPSEPRDSAVYFCASGLVNLEGPNQPQHFGDGTRLSIL.

The chain uses TRBV7-2 and TRBJ2-7; maybe TRBD2 (5 bases). Deletions cut 2 bases from V and 6 bases from J, with 17 bases between. The CDR3 is made up of 15 amino acids. Germline CDR1 and CDR2: SGHTA and FQGNSA. The CDR3 protein is CASSLPGVGWGEQYF. The CDR3 region has the DNA TGTGCCAGCAGCTTACCCGGGGTTGGGTGGGGCGAGCAGTACTTC.

The genes are TRBV14 and TRBJ2-1; TRBD2 might be the D (7 bases). Germline CDR1 is SGHDN and CDR2 is FVKESK. The V gene lost 0 bases and the J gene lost 7 bases, with 16 bases spanning the gap. The CDR3 consists of 16 residues. For the CDR3, the DNA is TGTGCCAGCAGCCAAGATGAGGGGGGGGCAAGGAATGAGCAGTTCTTC. Its translation is CASSQDEGGARNEQFF.

The chain recombines TRBV11-3 with TRBJ2-7; maybe TRBD2 (6 bases). CDR3 length equals 13 residues. Trimming removed 5 bases at V and 6 bases at J, with 14 bases between. Germline V CDR1 and CDR2: SGHNT, YENEEA. CDR3 nucleotide sequence: TGTGCCAGCAGCCCCCAGGCGGGGTCCGAGCAGTACTTC. Protein sequence: CASSPQAGSEQYF. The variable domain in full, with the rest retrieved from reference TRBV11-3 and TRBJ2-7, is EAGVVQSPRYKIIEKKQPVAFWCNPISGHNTLYWYLQNLGQGPELLIRYENEEAVDDSQLPKDRFSAERLKGVDSTLKIQPAELGDSAVYLCASSPQAGSEQYFGPGTRLTVT.

The chain carries TRBV11-3 and TRBJ2-2; D perhaps matches TRBD1 (6 bases). The germline V and J ends were trimmed by 1 base and 5 bases, with 11 bases remaining between them. This CDR3 spans 15 amino acids. Germline assignment: CDR1 SGHNT and CDR2 YENEEA. The CDR3 sequence is CASSLVGGDTGELFF. The CDR3 DNA reads as TGTGCCAGCAGCTTAGTAGGGGGTGATACCGGGGAGCTGTTTTTT.

This clone was picked up one time. The rearrangement joins TRBV5-4 to TRBJ1-6; 7 bases align to TRBD1. The CDR3 spans 14 residues. J was trimmed by 10 bases and V by 0 bases; bases with no gene match: 4. Germline V gene lookup returns CDR1 SGHNT and CDR2 YYREEE (reference sequence). Here the CDR3 reads CASSLDRGGSPLHF. CDR3 nucleotide sequence: TGTGCCAGCAGCTTGGACAGGGGCGGGTCACCCCTCCACTTT.